The clone carrying this T cell receptor beta chain was recorded at least ten times. Its antigen is as yet unknown. The data were taken from a study of T cells in Graves' hyperthyroidism and ophthalmopathy. Overall study: The blood sample was taken at first diagnosis, before treatment began.

Patients were excluded because of uncontrolled infection, other autoimmune disease, pregnancy or lactation. Each 10 ml fresh peripheral blood draw supplied the PBMCs. The study's findings and limits: A 13 V-J model separated ophthalmopathy from stable hyperthyroidism.

The TCR beta CDR3 regions underwent amplification using RNA transcripts as the source. TCR CDR3 regions were first amplified by RT-PCR with HTBI primers. MiXCR was run by TCRdb on the multiplex PCR reads, yielding one entry per CDR3 protein. This table holds around 690,000 distinct CDR3 sequences, about 20% found once. The sequencing input was blood. The source is a man aged 25-40 years with Graves' ophthalmopathy.

In DNA, the CDR3 is TGCAGTGCTAGAAACGAGGGGACTAGCTCCTACGAGCAGTACTTC. Protein sequence: CSARNEGTSSYEQYF. The chain recombines TRBV20-1 with TRBJ2-7; 8 nucleotides match TRBD2. V lost 2 bases, J lost 0 bases, and 6 bases stayed unmatched. The CDR3 runs 15 residues. Germline CDR1 is DFQATT and CDR2 is SNEGSKA (reference sequence).